The rows below give T cell receptor beta chains drawn from one sample of a study of T-cell reconstitution after alpha-beta-depleted transplantation in children. TCRdb re-called the PCR reads through MiXCR, storing one row per CDR3 protein. This repertoire shows hundreds of thousands of distinct CDR3 sequences, 16% found once; its top ten account for 0.85% to 1.3%. The material was PBMCs from the stem cell graft donor, obtained from the stem cell graft. Every receptor here comes from a human donor who donated a stem cell graft to a child with acute myeloid leukemia. Both conserved end residues are trimmed from each CDR3. Each record gives: V gene, J gene, CDR3 protein.

>TRBV20-1|TRBJ1-1
SASSGQHSNTEAF
>TRBV20-1|TRBJ1-1
SARVRRENTEAF
>TRBV20-1|TRBJ2-1
SARTHTGGGRLGEQF
>TRBV7-9|TRBJ1-1
ASSLSVAAEAF
>TRBV29-1|TRBJ2-1
SADTYNEQF
>TRBV24-1|TRBJ1-2
ATSEGGPFPQYGYT
>TRBV24-1|TRBJ2-1
ATSDSGTSGYNEQF
>TRBV20-1|TRBJ1-5
SARDFGNQPQH
>TRBV25-1|TRBJ2-1
ASSPRLALYNEQF
>TRBV7-9|TRBJ1-3
ASSRTGNTIY
>TRBV7-9|TRBJ2-4
ASSSNHRDQNIQY
>TRBV12-3/TRBV12-4|TRBJ1-4
ASSFVPNEKLF
>TRBV27|TRBJ1-4
ASSSTGGGNEKLF
>TRBV2|TRBJ2-2
ASSEAGSGELF
>TRBV9|TRBJ2-3
ASSVASAGGGDTQY
>TRBV27|TRBJ1-1
ASIPLQGNEAF
>TRBV9|TRBJ2-3
ASSPDSLGDTQY
>TRBV9|TRBJ1-1
ASSVARGPIAEAF
>TRBV20-1|TRBJ1-5
SAHQQGYSNQPQH
>TRBV29-1|TRBJ2-7
SVRTGGLPEQY
>TRBV30|TRBJ2-7
AWDHTGAGPYEQY
>TRBV7-9|TRBJ2-3
ASSLEGTDPDTQY
>TRBV20-1|TRBJ2-1
SAADSFTYNEQF
>TRBV7-8|TRBJ2-6
ASSLGGTRSGANVLT
>TRBV7-2|TRBJ2-7
ASSQGLYEQY
>TRBV5-5|TRBJ2-5
ASSWARTTPVGETQY
>TRBV7-2|TRBJ2-2
ASTPPRTGGTGELF
>TRBV20-1|TRBJ1-4
SARGGGGLF
>TRBV29-1|TRBJ2-7
SVEGGAAYEQY
>TRBV10-3|TRBJ2-1
AISACDRECEQF
>TRBV5-1|TRBJ1-1
ASSGPTGRTEAF
>TRBV12-3/TRBV12-4|TRBJ1-5
ASSLGQGYSNQPQH
>TRBV21-1|TRBJ1-1
ASSKVSSGNLTEAF
>TRBV12-3/TRBV12-4|TRBJ1-4
ASSSFPGANEKLF